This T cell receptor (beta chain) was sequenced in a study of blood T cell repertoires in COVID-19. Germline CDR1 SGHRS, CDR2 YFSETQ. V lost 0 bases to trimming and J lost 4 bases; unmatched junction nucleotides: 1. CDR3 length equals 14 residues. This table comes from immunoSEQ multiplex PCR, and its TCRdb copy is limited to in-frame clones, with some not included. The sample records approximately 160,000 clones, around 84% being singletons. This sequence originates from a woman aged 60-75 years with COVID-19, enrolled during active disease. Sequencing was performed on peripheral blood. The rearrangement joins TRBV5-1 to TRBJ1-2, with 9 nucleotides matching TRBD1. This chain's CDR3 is CASSLGTGVYGYTF. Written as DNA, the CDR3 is TGCGCCAGCAGCTTGGGGACAGGGGTCTATGGCTACACCTTC.